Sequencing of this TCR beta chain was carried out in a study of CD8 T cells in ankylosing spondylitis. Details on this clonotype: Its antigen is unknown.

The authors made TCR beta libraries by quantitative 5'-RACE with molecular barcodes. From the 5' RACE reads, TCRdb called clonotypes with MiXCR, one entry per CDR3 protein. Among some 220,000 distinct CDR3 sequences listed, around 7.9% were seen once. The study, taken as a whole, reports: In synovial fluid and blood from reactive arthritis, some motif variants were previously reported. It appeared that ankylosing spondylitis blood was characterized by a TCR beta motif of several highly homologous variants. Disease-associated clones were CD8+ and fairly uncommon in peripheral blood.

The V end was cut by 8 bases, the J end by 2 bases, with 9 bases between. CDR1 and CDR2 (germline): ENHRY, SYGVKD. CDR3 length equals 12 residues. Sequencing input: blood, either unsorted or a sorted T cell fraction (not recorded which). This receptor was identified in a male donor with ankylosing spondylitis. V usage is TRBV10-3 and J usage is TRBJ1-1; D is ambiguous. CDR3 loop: CAIRTVNTEAFF. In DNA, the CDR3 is TGTGCCATCCGGACGGTAAACACTGAAGCTTTCTTT.